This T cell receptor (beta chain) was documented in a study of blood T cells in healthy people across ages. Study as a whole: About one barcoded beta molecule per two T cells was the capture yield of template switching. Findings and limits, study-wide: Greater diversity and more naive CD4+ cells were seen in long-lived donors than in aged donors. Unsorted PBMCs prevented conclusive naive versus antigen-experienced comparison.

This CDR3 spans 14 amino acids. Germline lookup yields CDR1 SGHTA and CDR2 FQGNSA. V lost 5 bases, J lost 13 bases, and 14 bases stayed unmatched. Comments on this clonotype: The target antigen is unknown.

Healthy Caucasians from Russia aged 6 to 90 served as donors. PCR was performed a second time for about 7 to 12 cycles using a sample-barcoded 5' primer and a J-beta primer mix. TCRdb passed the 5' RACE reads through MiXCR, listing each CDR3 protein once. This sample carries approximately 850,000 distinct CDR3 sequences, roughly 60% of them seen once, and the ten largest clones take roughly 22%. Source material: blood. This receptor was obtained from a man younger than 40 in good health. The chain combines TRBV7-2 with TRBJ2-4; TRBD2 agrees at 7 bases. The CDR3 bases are TGTGCCAGCAGCCGGGACTATTCAGATACTGAGCAGTACTTC. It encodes CASSRDYSDTEQYF.